This T cell receptor beta chain was profiled in a study of blood T cell repertoires in COVID-19. Study-wide background: PBMCs, B-cell-depleted T cells, or T cells were the source of the cDNA or gDNA that made up the material.

Seattle patients were enrolled while actively infected and followed longitudinally. Trimming stripped 3 bases from V and 1 base from J, with 11 bases between. This CDR3 region has 15 residues. The germline gives CDR1 MGHRA, CDR2 YSYEKL. TCRdb's table, derived via immunoSEQ multiplex PCR, lists solely in-frame clones and lacks some. This repertoire shows 400,000 to 450,000 clones, about nine tenths found once; its top ten account for 10% to 15%. This clone appeared a single time. The clonotype was recovered from a woman aged 50 to 60 with COVID-19, enrolled during active disease. The chain combines TRBV4-1 with TRBJ2-3; no clear D. Sequencing was carried out using peripheral blood. The CDR3 sequence is CASSHVADGTDTQYF. CDR3 in DNA: TGCGCCAGCAGCCATGTAGCCGACGGCACAGATACGCAGTATTTT.